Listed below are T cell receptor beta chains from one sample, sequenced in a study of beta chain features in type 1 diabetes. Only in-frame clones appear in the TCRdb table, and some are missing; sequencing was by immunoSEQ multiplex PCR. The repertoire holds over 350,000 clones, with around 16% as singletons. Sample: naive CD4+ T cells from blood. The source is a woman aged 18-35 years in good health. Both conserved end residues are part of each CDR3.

CDR3 protein: CASSPLAEETQYF
J gene: TRBJ2-5
V gene: TRBV9

CDR3 protein: CASSLVNSGARLYGEQFF
J gene: TRBJ2-1
V gene: TRBV5-4

CDR3 protein: CASLSLYNEQFF
J gene: TRBJ2-1
V gene: TRBV10-2

CDR3 protein: CASSPPGQGASNTEAFF
J gene: TRBJ1-1
V gene: TRBV18

CDR3 protein: CASSLDMPSGANVLTF
J gene: TRBJ2-6
V gene: TRBV28

CDR3 protein: CASSQSIRVGERYGYTF
J gene: TRBJ1-2
V gene: TRBV23-1

CDR3 protein: CASSPQKEKQFF
J gene: TRBJ2-1
V gene: TRBV7-2

CDR3 protein: CASSVAPYGELFF
J gene: TRBJ2-2
V gene: TRBV9

CDR3 protein: CASSLDNPGATDTQYF
J gene: TRBJ2-3
V gene: TRBV11-2

CDR3 protein: CATRSTGYEQYF
J gene: TRBJ2-7
V gene: TRBV10-3

CDR3 protein: CASSQDRWQGSYEQYF
J gene: TRBJ2-7
V gene: TRBV14

CDR3 protein: CASSLLASHGNEQFF
J gene: TRBJ2-1
V gene: TRBV7-7

CDR3 protein: CSVARTGGNEQFF
J gene: TRBJ2-1
V gene: TRBV29-1

CDR3 protein: CASSPLPRETVNEQYF
J gene: TRBJ2-7
V gene: TRBV7-9

CDR3 protein: CASSSRGWEQYF
J gene: TRBJ2-7
V gene: TRBV11-2

CDR3 protein: CASSPDSYEQYF
J gene: TRBJ2-7
V gene: TRBV18

CDR3 protein: CASSRGTSGTQETQYF
J gene: TRBJ2-5
V gene: TRBV7-9

CDR3 protein: CASGRNYGYTF
J gene: TRBJ1-2
V gene: TRBV28

CDR3 protein: CSVLTQGAGYEGYTF
J gene: TRBJ1-2
V gene: TRBV29-1

CDR3 protein: CAEDSWATGELFF
J gene: TRBJ2-2
V gene: TRBV30

CDR3 protein: CASGGQGGETQYF
J gene: TRBJ2-5
V gene: TRBV6-5

CDR3 protein: CASSLGQGGGGYTF
J gene: TRBJ1-2
V gene: TRBV7-2

CDR3 protein: CASSSEREKLFF
J gene: TRBJ1-4
V gene: TRBV28

CDR3 protein: CSVPIGSGANVLTF
J gene: TRBJ2-6
V gene: TRBV29-1

CDR3 protein: CSAALTGNTEAFF
J gene: TRBJ1-1
V gene: TRBV29-1

CDR3 protein: CASSLRQNTGELFF
J gene: TRBJ2-2
V gene: TRBV19

CDR3 protein: CASSVQGGETQYF
J gene: TRBJ2-5
V gene: TRBV9

CDR3 protein: CASSWTGIREAFF
J gene: TRBJ1-1
V gene: TRBV7-2

CDR3 protein: CASSLRRNEKLFF
J gene: TRBJ1-4
V gene: TRBV7-7

CDR3 protein: CASSLGQFYEQYF
J gene: TRBJ2-7
V gene: TRBV7-9

CDR3 protein: CASSLPGTATDTQYF
J gene: TRBJ2-3
V gene: TRBV4-1

CDR3 protein: CASKDGVRGYTF
J gene: TRBJ1-2
V gene: TRBV5-1

CDR3 protein: CAWSVWGQRETQYF
J gene: TRBJ2-5
V gene: TRBV30